These 7 T cell receptor beta chains originate from one sample sequenced in a study of regulatory T cells in long-lasting Graves disease. Assembly of TCR beta libraries relied on iRepertoire HTBI primers together with Arm-PCR of CDR3 regions. TCRdb re-called the multiplex PCR reads with MiXCR, one entry per CDR3 protein. The table includes hundreds of thousands of distinct CDR3 sequences, 16% detected once. Time point noted: newly diagnosed GD, antithyroid drugs for less than 3 months. TCR sequences were obtained from RNA taken from PBMCs. This sample also belongs to another study, concerning T cells in Graves' hyperthyroidism and ophthalmopathy.

The sequences come from peripheral blood mononuclear cells (PBMCs), collected at new diagnosis, from a patient treated with antithyroid drugs. The receptors derive from a woman in her twenties or thirties with Graves disease.

A few counts support this clonotype. This chain connects TRBV7-9 to TRBJ1-4; D gene unclear. CDR1 and CDR2 from the germline V gene are SEHNR and FQNEAQ (reference sequence). CDR3 length: 13 residues. The germline V and J ends were trimmed by 1 base and 10 bases, with 10 bases remaining between them. The CDR3: CASSLVGAGKLFF. Here the CDR3 DNA reads TGTGCCAGCAGCTTAGTGGGCGCAGGAAAACTGTTTTTT.

This clonotype was seen at least ten times. The V and J genes are TRBV12-3 or TRBV12-4 and TRBJ2-4; D unclear. V was pared by 7 bases and J by 0 bases, with 16 bases between. The CDR3 consists of 16 residues. DNA for the CDR3: TGTGCCAGCACCCGACTTGGAGAGATAGCCAAAAACATTCAGTACTTC. It translates to CASTRLGEIAKNIQYF.

The rearrangement joins TRBV3-1 to TRBJ1-6, with D possibly TRBD1 on 5 matching bases. This CDR3 has 13 amino acids. V lost 1 base and J lost 7, with 5 bases in between. Looked up from germline, CDR1 is LGHDT and CDR2 is YNNKEL (reference sequence). In nucleotides, the CDR3 is TGTGCCAGCAGCCAAGGACAGAATTCACCCCTCCACTTT. Protein: CASSQGQNSPLHF.

Comment on this clonotype: A much larger clone lies one base from this, so it may be a read error. The rearrangement uses TRBV6-1 and TRBJ2-7; 7 nucleotides match TRBD2. The germline V gene encodes CDR1 MNHNS and CDR2 SASEGT. The CDR3 consists of 16 residues. The CDR3 reads CANSDWAGGSTYEQYF. Written as DNA, the CDR3 is TGTGCCAACAGTGACTGGGCTGGCGGGAGCACCTACGAGCAGTACTTC.

In regard to this clonotype: A much larger clone differs by one base, so this may be a read error. This sequence joins TRBV6-2 or TRBV6-3 and TRBJ2-3; 7 positions match TRBD1. The CDR3 extends over 14 amino acids. Per germline, CDR1 MNHEY and CDR2 SVGEGT. The CDR3 DNA sequence: TGTGCCAGCAGTACTCGGACAGGAAGGACTGAAGCTCTCTTT. This sequence encodes CASSTRTGRTEALF.

The sample holds many counts of this clonotype. The chain carries TRBV5-5 and TRBJ1-1; D not resolved. This CDR3 is built from 13 residues. V was cut by 0 bases and J by 0 bases, with 3 bases left in between. Germline V gene data show CDR1 as SGHKS and CDR2 as YYEKEE (reference sequence). The CDR3 DNA reads TGTGCCAGCAGCTTGGATGTGAACACTGAAGCTTTCTTT. Translated, it gives CASSLDVNTEAFF.

In this sample, this clonotype turned up a few times. This sequence joins TRBV30 and TRBJ2-5, with D perhaps given as TRBD1 or TRBD2 (5 bases each). The germline V and J ends were trimmed by 3 bases and 2 bases, with 13 bases remaining between them. The CDR3 totals 14 residues. Germline CDR1 is GTSNPN and CDR2 is SVGIG (reference sequence). Here the CDR3 DNA reads TGTGCCTGGAGCCAAGGGACCTTACAAGAGACCCAGTACTTC. Translation gives CAWSQGTLQETQYF.